This T cell receptor (beta chain) was captured by sequencing in a study of blood T cells in healthy people across ages. Broader study findings: Older age coincided with a roughly linear decline in TCR beta diversity per million T cells.

This clonotype was recorded a few times. Its target is unknown. With a J-beta primer mix and a sample-barcoded 5' primer, a second PCR ran about 7 to 11 cycles. A single record per CDR3 protein comes from TCRdb applying MiXCR to the 5' RACE reads. The sample shows roughly 560,000 distinct CDR3 sequences, more than 20% of them seen only once. Ranging in age from about 6 to 95, the donors were healthy Caucasian individuals from Russia. CDR1 and CDR2 (germline): SEHNR, FQNEAQ (reference sequence). The CDR3 has 16 residues. Between the trimmed V and J ends, which lost 7 bases and 11 bases, there was a span of 29 bases. These data were likewise used in another study, on T cells of mothers and their children.

V is TRBV7-9 and J is TRBJ1-1; no definite D call. The sequence was collected from a boy younger than 18 in good health. Sequenced: blood. The CDR3, as DNA: TGTGCCAGCACCAAAGGGTCCGGGAACGGAGCAGTCCGGGCTTTCTTT. This sequence encodes CASTKGSGNGAVRAFF.